These T cell receptor beta chains were read from a single sample in a study of beta chain features in type 1 diabetes. Sequenced by immunoSEQ multiplex PCR; TCRdb stores in-frame clones only, minus some. Of roughly 610,000 clones in the sample, roughly 16% were seen once. The sample comprised naive CD4+ T cells from blood. Receptors were obtained from a man between 18 and 35 years old in good health. The CDR3 runs from the conserved cysteine through the conserved F or W. Fields, in order: V gene, J gene, clone size, D gene, CDR3 DNA, CDR3 protein. The D gene is left open where the match is weak. Not every row has a clone size; where given, it reads once, few, many or a size class.

v_call: TRBV7-2
j_call: TRBJ2-2
clone_size: many
d_call: NA
cdr3_nt: TGTGCCAGCAGCCTTACACGGGACACCGGGGAGCTGTTTTTT
cdr3_aa: CASSLTRDTGELFF

v_call: TRBV18
j_call: TRBJ1-5
clone_size: NA
d_call: NA
cdr3_nt: TGTGCCAGCTCACTTTACACAGCGCGGCCCGGGGGAAATCAGCCCCAGCATTTT
cdr3_aa: CASSLYTARPGGNQPQHF

v_call: TRBV4-1
j_call: TRBJ2-7
clone_size: NA
d_call: NA
cdr3_nt: TGCGCCAGCAGCCAAGTTATGGCATCCCAAGGGCAGTACTTC
cdr3_aa: CASSQVMASQGQYF

v_call: TRBV19
j_call: TRBJ1-5
clone_size: NA
d_call: NA
cdr3_nt: TGTGCCAGTAGTATAGGTGCGGGACGCTATAGCAATCAGCCCCAGCATTTT
cdr3_aa: CASSIGAGRYSNQPQHF

v_call: TRBV6-5
j_call: TRBJ2-7
clone_size: NA
d_call: NA
cdr3_nt: TGTGCCAGCAGTCCAGACACATGGTCCTACGAGCAGTACTTC
cdr3_aa: CASSPDTWSYEQYF

v_call: TRBV7-2
j_call: TRBJ1-4
clone_size: few
d_call: TRBD1
cdr3_nt: TGTGCCAGCAGCTACCGACAGGGAACTAATGAAAAACTGTTTTTT
cdr3_aa: CASSYRQGTNEKLFF

v_call: TRBV28
j_call: TRBJ2-1
clone_size: few
d_call: TRBD1
cdr3_nt: TGTGCCAGCAGTTCCGGGACAGGGCGCCACACTGAGCAGTTCTTC
cdr3_aa: CASSSGTGRHTEQFF

v_call: TRBV28
j_call: TRBJ2-7
clone_size: few
d_call: NA
cdr3_nt: TGTGCCAGCAACAGAAAGGGCTACGAGCAGTACTTC
cdr3_aa: CASNRKGYEQYF

v_call: TRBV10-3
j_call: TRBJ2-7
clone_size: NA
d_call: NA
cdr3_nt: TGTGCCATCAGGGGCACGGGAGAGCAGTACTTC
cdr3_aa: CAIRGTGEQYF

v_call: TRBV7-2
j_call: TRBJ2-5
clone_size: few
d_call: NA
cdr3_nt: TGTGCCAGCAGTTACAACCGGGCCCCCGAGACCCAGTACTTC
cdr3_aa: CASSYNRAPETQYF

v_call: TRBV19
j_call: TRBJ1-5
clone_size: few
d_call: NA
cdr3_nt: TGTGCCAGTACCGCCGGCCAGAATAATCAGCCCCAGCATTTT
cdr3_aa: CASTAGQNNQPQHF

v_call: TRBV28
j_call: TRBJ2-3
clone_size: NA
d_call: NA
cdr3_nt: TGTGCCACACACCGGGGTCGGGGAGATACGCAGTATTTT
cdr3_aa: CATHRGRGDTQYF

v_call: TRBV5-6
j_call: TRBJ1-1
clone_size: NA
d_call: NA
cdr3_nt: TGTGCCAGCAGCCAACAGGGCGGTATGCTTGAAGCTTTCTTT
cdr3_aa: CASSQQGGMLEAFF

v_call: TRBV2
j_call: TRBJ1-1
clone_size: few
d_call: NA
cdr3_nt: TGTGCCAGCAGTCGCCTCCGGGACCCTCGAGCTTTCTTT
cdr3_aa: CASSRLRDPRAFF

v_call: TRBV18
j_call: TRBJ1-1
clone_size: few
d_call: TRBD1
cdr3_nt: TGTGCCAGCTCACCCACAGGGGGGGGCACTGAAGCTTTCTTT
cdr3_aa: CASSPTGGGTEAFF

v_call: TRBV11-2
j_call: TRBJ2-7
clone_size: once
d_call: NA
cdr3_nt: TGTGCCAGCACCTCGGGGGCGACCTACGAGCAGTACTTC
cdr3_aa: CASTSGATYEQYF

v_call: TRBV29-1
j_call: TRBJ1-1
clone_size: NA
d_call: TRBD1
cdr3_nt: TGCAGCGGCTCGGGACAGGCGAACACTGAAGCTTTCTTT
cdr3_aa: CSGSGQANTEAFF

v_call: TRBV5-4
j_call: TRBJ2-7
clone_size: few
d_call: TRBD1
cdr3_nt: TGTGCCAGCAGCAGGGACAGCCGCTCCTACGAGCAGTACTTC
cdr3_aa: CASSRDSRSYEQYF

v_call: TRBV28
j_call: TRBJ2-1
clone_size: NA
d_call: NA
cdr3_nt: TGTGCCAGCAGCTTTGCAAACTCCTACAATGAGCAGTTCTTC
cdr3_aa: CASSFANSYNEQFF

v_call: TRBV7-2
j_call: TRBJ2-5
clone_size: NA
d_call: NA
cdr3_nt: TGTGCCAGCAGCTTAGATTGGGGGATGGAGACCCAGTACTTC
cdr3_aa: CASSLDWGMETQYF

v_call: TRBV9
j_call: TRBJ1-2
clone_size: NA
d_call: NA
cdr3_nt: TGTGCCAGCAGCGTAGGGCTGGGAGTGGTGGGAGGCTACACCTTC
cdr3_aa: CASSVGLGVVGGYTF

v_call: TRBV29-1
j_call: TRBJ2-3
clone_size: NA
d_call: NA
cdr3_nt: TGCAGCGTTGTAAGGACATGGACTACAGATACGCAGTATTTT
cdr3_aa: CSVVRTWTTDTQYF

v_call: TRBV14
j_call: TRBJ2-7
clone_size: few
d_call: NA
cdr3_nt: TGTGCCAGCAGCCCCCCAGGGCGGAGGGAGGACGAGCAGTACTTC
cdr3_aa: CASSPPGRREDEQYF

v_call: TRBV5-1
j_call: TRBJ2-5
clone_size: few
d_call: NA
cdr3_nt: TGCGCCAGCAGCTTGGTCACAGGGAAAGGAGAGACCCAGTACTTC
cdr3_aa: CASSLVTGKGETQYF

v_call: TRBV19
j_call: TRBJ2-7
clone_size: NA
d_call: TRBD1
cdr3_nt: TGTGCCAGTAGCCACAGGGGGCAGAACGAGCAGTACTTC
cdr3_aa: CASSHRGQNEQYF

v_call: TRBV9
j_call: TRBJ1-2
clone_size: few
d_call: NA
cdr3_nt: TGTGCCAGCAGCGTAGGGGGTATAAACTATGGCTACACCTTC
cdr3_aa: CASSVGGINYGYTF

v_call: TRBV5-1
j_call: TRBJ2-3
clone_size: NA
d_call: NA
cdr3_nt: TGCGCCAGCAGCCTTGGGTTGGAGGGGGGCACAGATACGCAGTATTTT
cdr3_aa: CASSLGLEGGTDTQYF

v_call: TRBV5-1
j_call: TRBJ2-3
clone_size: NA
d_call: NA
cdr3_nt: TGCGCCAGCAGGCCAGGGGTCAGCACAGATACGCAGTATTTT
cdr3_aa: CASRPGVSTDTQYF

v_call: TRBV14
j_call: TRBJ2-3
clone_size: many
d_call: NA
cdr3_nt: TGTGCCAGCAGCGCCTTAGGGACAGATACGCAGTATTTT
cdr3_aa: CASSALGTDTQYF

v_call: TRBV10-3
j_call: TRBJ2-7
clone_size: NA
d_call: NA
cdr3_nt: TGTGCCATCAGTGAGTCGAGGGATAGCTCCTACGAGCAGTACTTC
cdr3_aa: CAISESRDSSYEQYF

v_call: TRBV4-2
j_call: TRBJ2-5
clone_size: NA
d_call: NA
cdr3_nt: TGTGCCAGCAGCCAAGTGCCAGCGGTGATTCAAGAGACCCAGTACTTC
cdr3_aa: CASSQVPAVIQETQYF

v_call: TRBV28
j_call: TRBJ2-1
clone_size: few
d_call: TRBD1
cdr3_nt: TGTGCCAGCAGTTCCGGACCGGGACAGATTAATGAGCAGTTCTTC
cdr3_aa: CASSSGPGQINEQFF

v_call: TRBV15
j_call: TRBJ1-4
clone_size: NA
d_call: NA
cdr3_nt: TGTGCCACCAGCAGAGATTGGGGGCAGGCCTATACTAATGAAAAACTGTTTTTT
cdr3_aa: CATSRDWGQAYTNEKLFF

v_call: TRBV5-6
j_call: TRBJ2-1
clone_size: NA
d_call: NA
cdr3_nt: TGTGCCAGCAGCTTGGGGAATGAGCAGTTCTTC
cdr3_aa: CASSLGNEQFF

v_call: TRBV7-8
j_call: TRBJ2-3
clone_size: NA
d_call: TRBD2
cdr3_nt: TGTGCCAGCAGCTCCCACTCTGGCGGGAGGGCCTCCTACACAGATACGCAGTATTTT
cdr3_aa: CASSSHSGGRASYTDTQYF

v_call: TRBV7-9
j_call: TRBJ1-1
clone_size: NA
d_call: NA
cdr3_nt: TGTGCCAGCAGCGCCAGGACAGCGAACACTGAAGCTTTCTTT
cdr3_aa: CASSARTANTEAFF

v_call: TRBV7-2
j_call: TRBJ2-3
clone_size: few
d_call: NA
cdr3_nt: TGTGCCAGCCAACTCAGAGGGGGCACAGATACGCAGTATTTT
cdr3_aa: CASQLRGGTDTQYF

v_call: TRBV9
j_call: TRBJ2-1
clone_size: NA
d_call: TRBD2
cdr3_nt: TGTGCCAGCAGCGTTAGCGGGAGGGACAATGAGCAGTTCTTC
cdr3_aa: CASSVSGRDNEQFF

v_call: TRBV29-1
j_call: TRBJ1-1
clone_size: NA
d_call: TRBD1
cdr3_nt: TGCAGCGTCCTGGGACAGATGAACACTGAAGCTTTCTTT
cdr3_aa: CSVLGQMNTEAFF

v_call: TRBV11-3
j_call: TRBJ2-3
clone_size: few
d_call: TRBD2
cdr3_nt: TGTGCCAGCAGCCCCCGGAGGGCTAGCGGGAGGGCAGATACGCAGTATTTT
cdr3_aa: CASSPRRASGRADTQYF

v_call: TRBV6-1
j_call: TRBJ2-1
clone_size: NA
d_call: NA
cdr3_nt: TGTGCCAGCCCCGTGGGGGGAAGCTCCTACAATGAGCAGTTCTTC
cdr3_aa: CASPVGGSSYNEQFF

v_call: TRBV4-3
j_call: TRBJ2-7
clone_size: NA
d_call: NA
cdr3_nt: TGCGCCAGCAGCCAAGATAGCGGAACAGGGTGGAATTACGAGCAGTACTTC
cdr3_aa: CASSQDSGTGWNYEQYF